This record concerns one T cell receptor (beta chain) sequence. Its antigen is not known. This sample was taken from a study of response to subunit inactivated influenza vaccine. Study-wide results and limits: The authors suggested that every seasonal influenza vaccination recruits few new T cells.

TCRdb re-analysed the RT-PCR reads in MiXCR, keeping a single row per CDR3 protein. Among around 530,000 distinct CDR3 sequences listed, approximately 16% were seen once. V shed 5 bases and J 4 bases; nucleotides not matched to a gene: 23. Looked up from germline, CDR1 is SGHAT and CDR2 is FQDESV (reference sequence). The CDR3 runs to 20 residues. This rearrangement joins TRBV11-1 to TRBJ2-5; 9 positions match TRBD1. Material: CD4+ T cells sorted from PBMCs, obtained roughly 24 months after vaccination. This sequence originates from a man between 45 and 75 years old who received an inactivated influenza vaccine. The CDR3 loop reads CASSRPGRTGVRLGAETQYF. The DNA for the CDR3 is TGTGCCAGCAGCAGACCGGGCAGGACAGGGGTCCGGTTGGGTGCAGAGACCCAGTACTTC.